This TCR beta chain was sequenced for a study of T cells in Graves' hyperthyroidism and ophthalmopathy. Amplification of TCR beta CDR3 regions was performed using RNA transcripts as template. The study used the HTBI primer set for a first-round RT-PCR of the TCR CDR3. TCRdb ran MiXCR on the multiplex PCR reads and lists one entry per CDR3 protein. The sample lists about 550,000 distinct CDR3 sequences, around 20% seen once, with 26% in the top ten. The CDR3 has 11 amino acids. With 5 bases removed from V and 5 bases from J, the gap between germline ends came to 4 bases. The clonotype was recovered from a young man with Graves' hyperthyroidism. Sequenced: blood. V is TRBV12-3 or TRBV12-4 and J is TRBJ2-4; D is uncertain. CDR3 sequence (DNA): TGTGCCAGCAGTGTCCAAAACATTCAGTACTTC. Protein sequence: CASSVQNIQYF.